What follows are 8 T cell receptor beta chains derived from one specimen sequenced in a study of blood T cell repertoires in COVID-19. The table came from immunoSEQ multiplex PCR; TCRdb's copy has only in-frame clones and leaves some out. The table records about 150,000 clones, 85% to 95% of them present only once. Material for sequencing was peripheral blood. These TCRs come from a middle-aged man with acute or convalescent COVID-19.

The rearrangement joins TRBV6-1 to TRBJ2-2; unclear D gene. Deletions cut 2 bases from V and 5 bases from J, with 15 bases between. The CDR3 consists of 16 residues. From germline, CDR1 is MNHNS and CDR2 SASEGT. The chain's CDR3 is CASSENPKRKTGELFF. The DNA for the CDR3 is TGTGCCAGCAGTGAAAATCCAAAGAGAAAGACCGGGGAGCTGTTTTTT.

This chain connects TRBV20-1 to TRBJ2-1, with 12 positions matching TRBD2. V lost 6 bases and J lost 7; bases outside the gene matches: 7. Germline V gene lookup returns CDR1 DFQATT and CDR2 SNEGSKA (reference sequence). This CDR3 spans 14 amino acids. CDR3 bases: TGCAGTGCGAGTGGGACTAGCGGGTCTAATGAGCAGTTCTTC. Its translation is CSASGTSGSNEQFF.

The J gene is TRBJ2-3, the V gene TRBV20-1, with D perhaps matching TRBD1 (5 bases). Germline V gene sequence: CDR1 DFQATT, CDR2 SNEGSKA (reference sequence). The V end was cut by 3 bases, the J end by 5 bases, with 21 bases between. This CDR3 region has 16 residues. CDR3 DNA: TGCAGTGCTAGTCAAACCCTGGCGGAGCAGGGAGATACGCAGTATTTT. This codes for CSASQTLAEQGDTQYF.

The table lists this clone with a count of one. The chain has TRBV12-3 or TRBV12-4 and TRBJ1-5; unclear D gene. The CDR3 consists of 12 residues. The V end lost 5 bases, the J end lost 6 bases, and 8 bases lay between the germline ends. In nucleotides, the CDR3 is TGTGCCAGCAGTATAGGAGGTCAGCCCCAGCATTTT. Translation: CASSIGGQPQHF.

The chain carries TRBV6-5 and TRBJ1-4, with D uncertain. Germline CDR1 is MNHEY and CDR2 is SVGAGI. The CDR3 is made up of 11 amino acids. V lost 7 bases and J 4 bases, leaving 4 bases between the germline ends. The CDR3 nucleotides are TGTGCCAGCATTATTAATGAAAAACTGTTTTTT. Amino acid sequence: CASIINEKLFF.

The genes are TRBV9 and TRBJ2-3; 8 nucleotides line up with TRBD2. This CDR3 is built from 14 residues. Per the germline V gene, CDR1 is SGDLS and CDR2 is YYNGEE. V gave up 3 bases and J gave up 6 bases; unmatched junction bases: 6. CDR3 sequence reads: CASSGPGGVDTQYF. In nucleotides, the CDR3 is TGTGCCAGCAGCGGCCCCGGGGGGGTGGATACGCAGTATTTT.

V gene TRBV5-1 combines with J gene TRBJ2-6; D call uncertain. Trimming took 7 bases from V and 0 from J, leaving 11 bases between them. Per the germline V gene, CDR1 is SGHRS and CDR2 is YFSETQ. The CDR3 is made up of 15 amino acids. The CDR3 nucleotides read TGCGCCAGCCGACGAACAGTCTCTGGGGCCAACGTCCTGACTTTC. Translation gives CASRRTVSGANVLTF.

This chain links TRBV28 with TRBJ2-7; the D gene is possibly TRBD1 (5 bases). Germline V CDR1 and CDR2: MDHEN, SYDVKM. The CDR3 totals 12 residues. Trimming removed 5 bases from V and 3 bases from J, with 8 bases in between. This chain's CDR3 is CASSGRDYEQYV. The CDR3 region has the DNA TGTGCCAGCAGTGGCAGGGACTACGAGCAGTACGTC.